The T cell receptor (beta chain) under discussion was sequenced for a study of T cell repertoires in cytomegalovirus infection. MiXCR, applied by TCRdb to the reads, yields one record per CDR3 protein. The sample lists about 300,000 distinct CDR3 sequences, roughly a tenth seen once, with around 2.4% in the top ten. In this sample, this clonotype turned up many times. The sequence derives from a human donor in good health (CMV status not recorded). Some clones in this sample may be carry-over from other donors' samples. The sequenced sample consisted of PBMCs.

The CDR3 region is CASSYLRGTYEQYF. The CDR3 bases are TGTGCCAGCAGTTACTTAAGGGGGACCTACGAGCAGTACTTC. The chain is built from TRBV6-5 and TRBJ2-7; D possibly corresponds to TRBD1 (6 bases). CDR3 length: 14 residues. CDR1 is MNHEY and CDR2 is SVGAGI in the germline V gene. The V end was cut by 1 base, the J end by 2 bases, with 9 bases between.